This is a list of T cell receptor beta chains from one sample in a study of cytomegalovirus exposure and HLA in healthy donors. Libraries were prepared by immunoSEQ multiplex PCR; TCRdb keeps only in-frame clonotypes and omits some of them. Of 85,000 to 130,000 clones listed, more than 75% were seen once; the top ten hold 5% to 7.5%. Sequencing was done on a sample of PBMCs. These receptors all stem from a woman aged 45 to 65 in good health and CMV-seropositive. Both conserved end residues are trimmed from each CDR3. The order of the fields is V gene, J gene, CDR3 protein.

TRBV7-9	TRBJ1-2	SSSFAGGGYT
TRBV6-4	TRBJ1-2	ASSDSPGTGDGYT
TRBV7-2	TRBJ1-2	ASSPVYGYT
TRBV5-1	TRBJ2-2	ASSLGQGIGTGELF
TRBV10-3	TRBJ1-4	AISAGGSNEKLF
TRBV7-7	TRBJ1-2	ASSPLGGGTGGYT
TRBV4-2	TRBJ2-3	ASSHGLVSTDTQY
TRBV5-1	TRBJ1-1	ASSRGPFGQGNTEAF
TRBV19	TRBJ2-3	ASSIEGATTDTQY
TRBV4-3	TRBJ1-4	ASSQEGPPGEKLF
TRBV27	TRBJ2-3	ASSYTRTGNLQGTQY
TRBV7-9	TRBJ2-7	ASSPGRDRTHEQY
TRBV30	TRBJ2-3	AWSPGLAGSTDTQY
TRBV11-2	TRBJ1-2	ASSLGTYGTGNYGYT
TRBV5-1	TRBJ2-2	ASSLISGGVNTGELF
TRBV7-9	TRBJ1-3	SSSSPTGFFGNTIY
TRBV5-4	TRBJ1-2	ASSLEAGNAYGYT
TRBV10-3	TRBJ1-5	AISDGLNSNQPQH
TRBV7-2	TRBJ2-5	ASSLGRLAGSQETQY
TRBV6-5	TRBJ2-5	ASSLWEGTTKETQY
TRBV28	TRBJ1-1	ASSFGGSRTEAF
TRBV7-2	TRBJ1-2	ASSPGPDRGYGYT
TRBV27	TRBJ2-1	ASSLGQGKQF
TRBV23-1	TRBJ1-1	ASSRPGQGRVTEAF
TRBV19	TRBJ2-1	ASSVLLANRREQF
TRBV7-3	TRBJ1-6	ASSRNPGQSNSPLH
TRBV4-3	TRBJ2-5	ASSQDSRETQY
TRBV6-1	TRBJ1-5	ASSEGPYNQPQH
TRBV5-1	TRBJ2-1	ASSSVFSGGKNEQF
TRBV29-1	TRBJ1-1	SARGRGGKETEAF
TRBV4-2	TRBJ1-2	ASSQDSGLNYGYT
TRBV7-2	TRBJ1-2	ASSTPLRPGKYGYT
TRBV5-1	TRBJ1-5	ASSPDGEFHQPQH
TRBV7-9	TRBJ1-4	ASSPGQGATNEKLF
TRBV30	TRBJ1-4	AWSAVGQGNEKLF
TRBV9	TRBJ2-1	ASSPREWGNNEQF
TRBV5-1	TRBJ1-2	ASRPTGNYGYT
TRBV6-1	TRBJ2-2	ASSAVTGTIRTGELF
TRBV7-9	TRBJ2-7	ASSSGFSYEQY
TRBV29-1	TRBJ2-5	SVTTGGETQY
TRBV4-2	TRBJ1-1	ASSQTDTLPPNTEAF
TRBV11-2	TRBJ1-6	ASSLRGGRPLNSPLH
TRBV10-1	TRBJ2-4	ASSNGGDLAKNIQY
TRBV4-2	TRBJ1-4	ASSQDRPLKGNEKLF
TRBV28	TRBJ1-2	ASRELQGKTKWGYT
TRBV6-5	TRBJ2-7	ASSQDRSYEQY
TRBV4-2	TRBJ1-6	ASSQSGKADSPLH